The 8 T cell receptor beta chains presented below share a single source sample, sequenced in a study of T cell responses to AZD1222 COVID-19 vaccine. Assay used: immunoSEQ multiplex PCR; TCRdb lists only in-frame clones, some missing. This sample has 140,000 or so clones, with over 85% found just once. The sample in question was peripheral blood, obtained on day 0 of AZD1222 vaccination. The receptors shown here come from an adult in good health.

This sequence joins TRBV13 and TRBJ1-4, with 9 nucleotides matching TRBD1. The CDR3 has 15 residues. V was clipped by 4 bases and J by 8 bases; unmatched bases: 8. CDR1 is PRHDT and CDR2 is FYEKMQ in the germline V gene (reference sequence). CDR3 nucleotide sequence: TGTGCCAGCAGCTACTTCGGGACAGGGTACGAAAAACTGTTTTTT. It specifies CASSYFGTGYEKLFF.

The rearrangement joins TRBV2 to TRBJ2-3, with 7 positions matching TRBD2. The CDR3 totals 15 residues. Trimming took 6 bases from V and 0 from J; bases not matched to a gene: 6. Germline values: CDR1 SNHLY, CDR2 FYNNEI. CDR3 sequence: CASRPGLTSTDTQYF. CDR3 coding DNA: TGTGCCAGCAGACCGGGACTAACTAGCACAGATACGCAGTATTTT.

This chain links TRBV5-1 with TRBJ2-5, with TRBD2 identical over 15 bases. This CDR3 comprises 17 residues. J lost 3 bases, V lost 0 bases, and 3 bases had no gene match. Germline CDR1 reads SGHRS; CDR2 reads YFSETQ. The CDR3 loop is CASSLGTSGRVKETQYF. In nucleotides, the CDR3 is TGCGCCAGCAGCTTGGGGACTAGCGGGAGGGTGAAAGAGACCCAGTACTTC.

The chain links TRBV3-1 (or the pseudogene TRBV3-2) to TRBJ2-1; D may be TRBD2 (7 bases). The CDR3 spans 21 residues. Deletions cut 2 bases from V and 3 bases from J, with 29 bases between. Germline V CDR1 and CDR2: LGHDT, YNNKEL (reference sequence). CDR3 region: CASSQSAGGGPSRQLYNEQFF. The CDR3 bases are TGTGCCAGCAGCCAATCTGCTGGCGGGGGCCCTAGTCGGCAACTCTACAATGAGCAGTTCTTC.

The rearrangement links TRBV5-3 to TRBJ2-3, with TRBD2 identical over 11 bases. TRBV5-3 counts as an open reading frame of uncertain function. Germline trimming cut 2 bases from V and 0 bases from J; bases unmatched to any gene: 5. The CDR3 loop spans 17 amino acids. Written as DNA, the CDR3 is TGTGCCAGAAGCTTTGGGACTAGCGGACCTAGCACAGATACGCAGTATTTT. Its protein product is CARSFGTSGPSTDTQYF.

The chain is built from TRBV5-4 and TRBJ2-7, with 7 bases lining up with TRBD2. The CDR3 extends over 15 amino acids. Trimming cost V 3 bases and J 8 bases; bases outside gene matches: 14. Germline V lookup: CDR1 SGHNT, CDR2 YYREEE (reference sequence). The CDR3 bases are TGTGCCAGCAGCTCGGGGGGTCAAGGGAGTTCGAAGCAGTACTTC. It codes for CASSSGGQGSSKQYF.

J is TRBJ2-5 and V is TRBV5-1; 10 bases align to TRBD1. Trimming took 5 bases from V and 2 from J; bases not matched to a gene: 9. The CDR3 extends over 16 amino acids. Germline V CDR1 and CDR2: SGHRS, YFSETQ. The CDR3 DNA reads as TGCGCCAGCAGACGTTGGGACAGGGGAACGCAAGAGACCCAGTACTTC. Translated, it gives CASRRWDRGTQETQYF. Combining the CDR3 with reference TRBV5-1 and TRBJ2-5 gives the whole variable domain KAGVTQTPRYLIKTRGQQVTLSCSPISGHRSVSWYQQTPGQGLQFLFEYFSETQRNKGNFPGRFSGRQFSNSRSEMNVSTLELGDSALYLCASRRWDRGTQETQYFGPGTRLLVL.

The CDR3 nucleotides are TGCGCCAGCAAGGACAAAAGCGCGGATACGCAGTATTTT. As protein: CASKDKSADTQYF. The rearrangement links TRBV5-1 to TRBJ2-3; a weak D match, TRBD1 (5 bases). Germline CDR1 is SGHRS and CDR2 is YFSETQ. The CDR3 is made up of 13 amino acids. V was shortened by 6 bases and J by 6 bases, with 14 bases between the two germline ends.